This T cell receptor beta chain comes out of a study of T cell repertoires in cytomegalovirus infection. Study-wide results and limits: Carriage of CMV together with the relevant HLA was identifiable through cumulative public TCR beta family frequency.

From the reads, TCRdb called clonotypes with MiXCR, one entry per CDR3 protein. The table has around 710,000 distinct CDR3 sequences, about 29% seen once. On this clonotype itself: Its antigen is undetermined.

Germline CDR1 is SGHVS and CDR2 is FNYEAQ. V gave up 5 bases and J gave up 0 bases, with 8 bases separating them. CDR3 length: 14 amino acids. The source is a human donor in good health (CMV status not recorded). Some clones in this sample may be carry-over from other donors' samples. The V call is TRBV7-6, the J call TRBJ1-3; no definite D call. Here the sequenced sample was cultured CD8+ T cells from PBMCs, taken from culture after CMV antigen stimulation. CDR3 residues: CASSRPGSGNTIYF. CDR3 nucleotide sequence: TGTGCCAGCAGCCGCCCGGGCTCTGGAAACACCATATATTTT.